What follows describes a single TCR beta chain. Antigen specificity is unknown. V lost 2 bases and J 2 bases, leaving 8 bases between the germline ends. The CDR3 spans 14 residues. Germline V gene sequence: CDR1 SGHRS, CDR2 YFSETQ. The data were obtained in a study of Ad26.COV2.S vaccination and SARS-CoV-2 variants. Study-wide background: Each vaccinee took Ad26.COV2.S intramuscularly, once or twice 56 days apart.

Treatment: 15 to 20 received Ad26.COV2.S at low or high dose, single or two shots; 5 received placebo; per-sample allocation not given. Day 63 following the first vaccine or placebo injection was when the samples were taken. Vaccination employed an Ad26 vector expressing the Wuhan-strain SARS-CoV-2 spike. Here immunoSEQ multiplex PCR was the method, and the copy in TCRdb shows in-frame clones only, minus some. This sample has over 400,000 clones, with 80% to 95% found just once. Study-wide results and limits: Participants given vaccine showed non-spike TCR breadth similar to that of placebo recipients. The TCR breadth and depth analyses may have understated or missed part of the total T cell responses.

The rearrangement links TRBV5-1 to TRBJ1-5; weak D call: TRBD1 (5 bases). Sample: peripheral blood, taken in a trial of Ad26.COV2.S vaccine versus placebo. The receptor was isolated from a person between 18 and 65 years old who received the Ad26.COV2.S COVID-19 vaccine or a placebo. The CDR3 here is CASSFQGGNQPQHF. The CDR3 DNA reads TGCGCCAGCAGCTTTCAGGGAGGCAATCAGCCCCAGCATTTT.